Below are 30 T cell receptor beta chains sequenced from a single sample in a study of shared clonotypes between healthy human individuals. Libraries were prepared by immunoSEQ multiplex PCR; TCRdb keeps only in-frame clonotypes and omits some of them. The sample has over a million clones; around 97% are singletons. Sequencing input: naive CD4+ T cells sorted from blood. Subset in this sample: CD45RA+ positively selected. Every receptor here comes from a man between 25 and 39 years old in good health.

The gene calls are TRBV15 and TRBJ2-7; TRBD1 might be the D (7 bases). The CDR3 totals 19 residues. The germline V gene encodes CDR1 LNHNV and CDR2 YYDKDF (reference sequence). V shed 0 bases and J shed 4 bases, with 25 bases lying between them. The DNA for the CDR3 is TGTGCCACCAGCAGAGAGGGTGGCGGGGCCGGGACAGCCGTTTACGAGCAGTACTTC. Protein product: CATSREGGGAGTAVYEQYF.

In DNA, the CDR3 is TGTGCCGGGGACGGTTACGAGCAGTACTTC. It is translated as CAGDGYEQYF. The rearrangement joins TRBV7-4 to TRBJ2-7; D possibly uses TRBD1 or TRBD2 (5 bases each). V shed 11 bases and J shed 4 bases, with 9 bases lying between them. The CDR3 totals 10 residues. Germline V gene lookup returns CDR1 SGHVT and CDR2 SQSDAQ. Complete variable domain (other parts from reference TRBV7-4 and TRBJ2-7): GAGVSQSPRYKVAKRGRDVALRCDSISGHVTLYWYRQTLGQGSEVLTYSQSDAQRDKSGRPSGRFSAERPERSVSTLKIQRTEQGDSAVYLCAGDGYEQYFGPGTRLTVT.

The chain combines TRBV7-9 with TRBJ2-1, with a weak D call TRBD2 (5 bases). The length of the CDR3 is 16 residues. With 5 bases removed from V and 6 bases from J, the gap between germline ends came to 20 bases. Germline CDR1 is SEHNR and CDR2 is FQNEAQ (reference sequence). Here the CDR3 DNA reads TGTGCCAGCAGCCATCCCCGAGGGTCTTCGGGCAATGAGCAGTTCTTC. It is translated as CASSHPRGSSGNEQFF.

This clone was recorded only once. V gene TRBV4-3 combines with J gene TRBJ1-1; 7 bases line up with TRBD1. The V gene end was trimmed by 3 bases and the J gene end by 2 bases; junction bases not matched to a gene: 6. The germline V gene encodes CDR1 LGHNA and CDR2 YSLEER. The CDR3 is 15 amino acids. CDR3 sequence: CASSHQTGRNTEAFF. As DNA, the CDR3 is TGCGCCAGCAGCCACCAGACAGGGAGAAACACTGAAGCTTTCTTT.

This clone was observed once. The chain combines TRBV7-9 with TRBJ1-2; 7 nucleotides match TRBD1. The trim removed 4 bases at V and 0 bases at J, leaving 5 bases unmatched. Germline lookup yields CDR1 SEHNR and CDR2 FQNEAQ (reference sequence). The CDR3 consists of 15 residues. The CDR3, as DNA: TGTGCCAGCAGCTCTCTGACAGGGCCTAACTATGGCTACACCTTC. It translates to CASSSLTGPNYGYTF. Combining the CDR3 with reference TRBV7-9 and TRBJ1-2 gives the whole variable domain DTGVSQNPRHKITKRGQNVTFRCDPISEHNRLYWYRQTLGQGPEFLTYFQNEAQLEKSRLLSDRFSAERPKGSFSTLEIQRTEQGDSAMYLCASSSLTGPNYGYTFGSGTRLTVV.

V is TRBV28 and J is TRBJ2-7; 9 bases are shared with TRBD1. V gave up 6 bases and J gave up 4 bases; unmatched junction bases: 7. Germline V gives CDR1 MDHEN, CDR2 SYDVKM. The CDR3 is 14 amino acids. CDR3 protein: CASSRQGVRYEQYF. The CDR3 bases are TGTGCCAGCAGCCGACAGGGGGTAAGATACGAGCAGTACTTC.

The chain joins TRBV7-8 to TRBJ1-4; 9 nucleotides agree with TRBD1. The CDR3 sequence is 16 residues long. CDR1 SGHVS and CDR2 FQNEAQ come from the germline V gene. The junction had 13 bases not matched to a gene; V was cut back by 10 bases and J by 4 bases. The CDR3 loop reads CATKLSLGQGNEKLFF. The CDR3, as DNA: TGTGCCACCAAGCTTAGTTTGGGACAGGGTAATGAAAAACTGTTTTTT. The variable domain in full, with the rest retrieved from reference TRBV7-8 and TRBJ1-4, is GAGVSQSPRYKVAKRGQDVALRCDPISGHVSLFWYQQALGQGPEFLTYFQNEAQLDKSGLPSDRFFAERPEGSVSTLKIQRTQQEDSAVYLCATKLSLGQGNEKLFFGSGTQLSVL.

The rearrangement uses TRBV15 and TRBJ2-7; perhaps D is TRBD1 or TRBD2 (5 bases each). This CDR3 region has 16 residues. V lost 0 bases and J lost 0, with 12 bases in between. Per germline, CDR1 LNHNV and CDR2 YYDKDF (reference sequence). This CDR3 reads CATSRDIRGISYEQYF. As DNA, the CDR3 is TGTGCCACCAGCAGAGATATACGGGGCATCTCCTACGAGCAGTACTTC.

This clone occurred once. This chain uses TRBV12-5 with TRBJ2-5; TRBD2 matches at 7 bases. V shed 3 bases and J 2 bases; nucleotides not matched to a gene: 12. Germline loops: CDR1 LGHNT, CDR2 FRNRAP. CDR3 length: 17 amino acids. The CDR3 region has the DNA TGTGCTAGTGGTTTAGGTATTAGCCGGGGAGGGCAAGAGACCCAGTACTTC. The encoded protein is CASGLGISRGGQETQYF.

The rearrangement joins TRBV4-1 to TRBJ2-7; 7 bases align to TRBD1. Per the germline V gene, CDR1 is MGHRA and CDR2 is YSYEKL. V was pared by 6 bases and J by 6 bases, with 20 bases of the junction left unmatched. The CDR3 extends over 17 amino acids. CDR3 amino acids: CASSRVLPGQELGEQYF. In DNA form, the CDR3 reads TGCGCCAGCAGTAGAGTACTCCCCGGACAGGAATTAGGCGAGCAGTACTTC.

This clone has a single count. V is TRBV15 and J is TRBJ2-3; the D gene could be TRBD1 or TRBD2 (5 bases each). The V gene's germline CDR1 is LNHNV and CDR2 YYDKDF (reference sequence). The CDR3 spans 16 residues. V lost 0 bases and J 4 bases, leaving 14 bases between the germline ends. The CDR3 region is CATSREIGALADTQYF. The CDR3 bases are TGTGCCACCAGCAGAGAGATCGGGGCTTTAGCAGATACGCAGTATTTT.

The chain employs TRBV5-1 and TRBJ2-2; perhaps TRBD1 as D (5 bases). V lost 4 bases, J lost 0 bases, and 19 bases lay in between. This CDR3 has 18 amino acids. Germline assignment: CDR1 SGHRS and CDR2 YFSETQ. DNA for the CDR3: TGCGCCAGCAGCCCCCTTCCCCAGGGAAATCCGAACACCGGGGAGCTGTTTTTT. Encoded protein: CASSPLPQGNPNTGELFF.

This clone was seen once. This chain uses TRBV6-1 with TRBJ2-3, with TRBD1 identical over 7 bases. Germline CDR1 MNHNS, CDR2 SASEGT. The V gene end was trimmed by 5 bases and the J gene end by 3 bases; junction bases not matched to a gene: 8. The CDR3 extends over 15 amino acids. CDR3 amino acids: CASSTTGTVTDTQYF. The CDR3 DNA sequence: TGTGCCAGCAGTACGACCGGGACAGTAACAGATACGCAGTATTTT.

The CDR3 nucleotides are TGTGCCAGCAGCCCCTCGGGGGGCGCGGATGGCTACACCTTC. Its protein product is CASSPSGGADGYTF. The rearrangement links TRBV6-6 to TRBJ1-2; D possibly corresponds to TRBD1 (6 bases). V was pared by 6 bases and J by 6 bases, with 17 bases between. The CDR3 is made up of 14 amino acids. CDR1 and CDR2 from the germline V gene are MNHNY and SVGAGI (reference sequence).

The CDR3 sequence: CASATGFSSRSQYF. For the CDR3, the DNA is TGTGCCAGCGCGACAGGGTTTAGCTCTCGCAGTCAGTACTTC. V is TRBV7-2 and J is TRBJ2-4; 7 nucleotides line up with TRBD1. The CDR3 consists of 14 residues. Germline V gene data show CDR1 as SGHTA and CDR2 as FQGNSA. With 8 bases clipped from V and 12 bases from J, the junction kept 16 bases outside the gene matches.

This clone was seen only once. The chain employs TRBV14 and TRBJ2-3; 7 bases line up with TRBD2. V trimming: 1 base; J trimming: 9 bases; junction bases outside the gene matches: 10. There are 15 residues in the CDR3. Germline V gives CDR1 SGHDN, CDR2 FVKESK. This CDR3 is CASSQGPPGLGTQYF. Here the CDR3 DNA reads TGTGCCAGCAGCCAAGGCCCCCCTGGACTAGGGACGCAGTATTTT.

The CDR3 protein is CASSYSGIFNTEAFF. In DNA form, the CDR3 reads TGTGCCAGCAGTTACTCGGGTATTTTCAACACTGAAGCTTTCTTT. The V gene is TRBV6-5, the J gene TRBJ1-1, with no clear D. Trimming stripped 0 bases from V and 2 bases from J, with 10 bases between. CDR1 is MNHEY and CDR2 is SVGAGI in the germline V gene. The CDR3 spans 15 residues.

This clone was picked up one time. The rearrangement links TRBV28 to TRBJ2-7, with TRBD1 matching over 8 bases. V lost 6 bases to trimming and J lost 4 bases; unmatched junction nucleotides: 11. Germline CDR1 and CDR2: MDHEN and SYDVKM. The CDR3 is 15 residues long. The CDR3 sequence: CASRPGTGVFYEQYF. CDR3 DNA sequence: TGTGCCAGCAGACCCGGGACAGGAGTATTTTACGAGCAGTACTTC.

CDR3 nucleotide sequence: TGTGCCAGCAGTTTCTTCGGGAAAGGGAAACAGCCCCAGCATTTT. As protein: CASSFFGKGKQPQHF. The chain recombines TRBV28 with TRBJ1-5; D not resolved. The CDR3 is made up of 15 amino acids. Germline CDR1 and CDR2: MDHEN and SYDVKM. V was pared by 3 bases and J by 7 bases, with 16 bases between.

Notes on this clone: In the same sample, other DNA sequences code for this CDR3. V gene TRBV5-1 combines with J gene TRBJ2-7; 12 nucleotides agree with TRBD2. V dropped 4 bases and J dropped 4; count of bases not matched to a gene: 3. Germline-derived CDR1 and CDR2 are SGHRS and YFSETQ. CDR3 length equals 14 residues. The chain's CDR3 is CASSPTSGSYEQYF. The CDR3 nucleotides are TGCGCCAGCAGCCCGACTAGCGGGAGTTACGAGCAGTACTTC.

Regarding this clone: Other nucleotide sequences from this sample produce the same CDR3. The chain has TRBV2 and TRBJ2-1; D gene ambiguous. Germline-derived CDR1 and CDR2 are SNHLY and FYNNEI. V was pared by 2 bases and J by 4 bases, with 6 bases between. The CDR3 spans 13 residues. The DNA of the CDR3 is TGTGCCAGCAGTGAAAGGGTGTACAATGAGCAGTTCTTC. Its protein is CASSERVYNEQFF.

The rearrangement joins TRBV28 to TRBJ2-3, with D possibly TRBD2 on 7 matching bases. CDR1 is MDHEN and CDR2 is SYDVKM in the germline V gene. Trimming removed 1 base from V and 3 bases from J, with 17 bases in between. This CDR3 comprises 17 residues. In DNA, the CDR3 is TGTGCCAGCAGTTTATTAGGGCGGGGGCTTGCGACAGATACGCAGTATTTT. Its protein product is CASSLLGRGLATDTQYF.

The rearrangement joins TRBV4-3 to TRBJ1-2; D not resolved. V lost 2 bases and J lost 8, with 15 bases in between. Germline V lookup: CDR1 LGHNA, CDR2 YSLEER. The CDR3 is 14 residues long. The CDR3 DNA sequence: TGCGCCAGCAGCCAACTCAACCCGACGCAAGGCTACACCTTC. This encodes CASSQLNPTQGYTF.

The CDR3 reads CASSLDPAGQPQHF. CDR3 nucleotides: TGTGCCAGCAGCTTGGACCCTGCGGGCCAGCCCCAGCATTTT. The V gene is TRBV5-4, the J gene TRBJ1-5; D uncertain. CDR1 is SGHNT, CDR2 YYREEE, per germline (reference sequence). Trimming removed 0 bases at V and 7 bases at J, with 11 bases between. This CDR3 comprises 14 residues.

The J gene is TRBJ2-1, the V gene TRBV4-1; D is undetermined. The length of the CDR3 is 15 residues. Germline values: CDR1 MGHRA, CDR2 YSYEKL. V lost 2 bases and J lost 7, with 15 bases in between. CDR3 nucleotides: TGCGCCAGCAGCCAAAGACTTAAGGATACTAATGAGCAGTTCTTC. Translating gives CASSQRLKDTNEQFF.

The V gene is TRBV19, the J gene TRBJ1-1; 7 nucleotides line up with TRBD1. V was pared by 6 bases and J by 5 bases, with 12 bases of the junction left unmatched. Germline V gives CDR1 LNHDA, CDR2 SQIVND (reference sequence). The CDR3 covers 15 residues. The CDR3 spells CASRGLTGDGTEAFF. CDR3 in DNA: TGTGCCAGTAGAGGGCTCACAGGGGATGGAACTGAAGCTTTCTTT.

The chain uses TRBV5-1 and TRBJ1-1; D call uncertain. CDR1 and CDR2 (germline): SGHRS, YFSETQ. V lost 0 bases, J lost 4 bases, and 10 bases lay in between. The CDR3 is made up of 14 amino acids. The CDR3 coding sequence is TGCGCCAGCAGCTTGGTAGGCCGGGCCACTGAAGCTTTCTTT. It specifies CASSLVGRATEAFF.

This chain connects TRBV19 to TRBJ2-5, with D possibly being TRBD2 (6 bases). There are 14 residues in the CDR3. Trimming cost V 3 bases and J 2 bases, with 10 bases left between them. Germline V gives CDR1 LNHDA, CDR2 SQIVND (reference sequence). CDR3: CASSIGREQETQYF. CDR3 nucleotides: TGTGCCAGTAGTATTGGGCGGGAACAAGAGACCCAGTACTTC. The entire variable domain, with the rest obtained from reference TRBV19 and TRBJ2-5, is as follows: DGGITQSPKYLFRKEGQNVTLSCEQNLNHDAMYWYRQDPGQGLRLIYYSQIVNDFQKGDIAEGYSVSREKKESFPLTVTSAQKNPTAFYLCASSIGREQETQYFGPGTRLLVL.

The V gene is TRBV7-9, the J gene TRBJ1-2; D is unclear. The CDR3 is 14 residues long. In germline, CDR1 is SEHNR, CDR2 FQNEAQ (reference sequence). With 4 bases removed from V and 0 bases from J, the gap between germline ends came to 9 bases. The CDR3 protein is CASSSTRSNYGYTF. The CDR3 bases are TGTGCCAGCAGCTCGACAAGGTCTAACTATGGCTACACCTTC.

The chain carries TRBV10-3 and TRBJ2-7; D perhaps matches TRBD2 (6 bases). V lost 2 bases to trimming and J lost 1 base, with 9 bases between them. CDR1 is ENHRY, CDR2 SYGVKD, per germline. CDR3 length: 14 amino acids. The DNA for the CDR3 is TGTGCCATCAGTGAGGGCGGGAAATCCTACGAGCAGTACTTC. It is translated as CAISEGGKSYEQYF.